This T cell receptor (beta chain) stems from a study of T cells in Graves' hyperthyroidism and ophthalmopathy. Study in general: Peripheral blood samples were taken at initial diagnosis, prior to any treatment. Findings of the study overall: A model of 13 V-J pairs discriminated ophthalmopathy from stable hyperthyroidism. Blood shared most expanded thyroid clonotypes above 0.001. The model made its ophthalmopathy prediction, and onset followed a median approximately 6.5 months later.

J gave up 4 bases and V 7 bases, and 7 bases lay outside the gene matches. The CDR3 has 14 residues. This clonotype was counted between two and nine times. Antigen unknown. TCR beta CDR3 region amplification was performed from RNA transcripts. HTBI primers were employed in a first-round RT-PCR of the TCR CDR3. Via MiXCR, TCRdb re-called the multiplex PCR reads, giving one row per CDR3 protein. The table includes more than 550,000 distinct CDR3 sequences, approximately 15% detected once. The chain recombines TRBV12-3 or TRBV12-4 with TRBJ1-1, with 9 positions matching TRBD1. The clonotype was recovered from a man in his fifties or sixties with Graves' hyperthyroidism. The sample consisted of blood. In DNA form, the CDR3 reads TGTGCCAGCAACATCCGGGACAGGGTCACTGAAGCTTTCTTT. As protein: CASNIRDRVTEAFF.